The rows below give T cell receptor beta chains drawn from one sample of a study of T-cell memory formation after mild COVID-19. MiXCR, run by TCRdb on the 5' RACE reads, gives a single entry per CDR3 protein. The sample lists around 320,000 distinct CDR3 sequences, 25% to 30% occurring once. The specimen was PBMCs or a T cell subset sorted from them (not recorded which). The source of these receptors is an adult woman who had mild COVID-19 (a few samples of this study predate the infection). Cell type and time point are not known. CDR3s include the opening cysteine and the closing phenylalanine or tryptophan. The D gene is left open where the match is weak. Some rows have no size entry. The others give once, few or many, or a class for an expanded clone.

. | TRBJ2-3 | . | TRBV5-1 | CASSWVGGASTDTQYF
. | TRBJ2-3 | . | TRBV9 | CASSPEQGTSTDTQYF
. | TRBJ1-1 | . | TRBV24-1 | CATRGTAMNTEAFF
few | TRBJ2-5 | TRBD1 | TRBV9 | CASSRDSWETQYF
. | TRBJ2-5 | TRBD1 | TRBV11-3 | CASSPGTGKGETQYF
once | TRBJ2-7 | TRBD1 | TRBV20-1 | CSARGTGATYEQYF
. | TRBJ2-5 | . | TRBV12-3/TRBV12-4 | CASRRDPQQETQYF
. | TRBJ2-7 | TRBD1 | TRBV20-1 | CSAPDRGKRTYEQYF
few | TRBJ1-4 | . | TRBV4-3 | CASSQTSDRHNEKLFF
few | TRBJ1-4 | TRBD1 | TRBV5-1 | CASTEEPDRANEKLFF
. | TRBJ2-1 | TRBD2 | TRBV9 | CASSVVSGSWDEQFF
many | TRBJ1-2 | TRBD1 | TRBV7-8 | CASSLGETGFAHLRGYTF
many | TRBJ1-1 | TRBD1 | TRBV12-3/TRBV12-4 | CASSLGPDRANTEAFF
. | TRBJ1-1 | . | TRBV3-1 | CASSSRRLNTEAFF
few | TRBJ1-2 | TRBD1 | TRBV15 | CATSRDRDRGLEHGYTF
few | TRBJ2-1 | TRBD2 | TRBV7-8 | CASSSSGGAAYNEQFF
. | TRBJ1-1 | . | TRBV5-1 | CASSLGDTGEGEAFF
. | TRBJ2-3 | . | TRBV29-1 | CSARRQLGDTQYF
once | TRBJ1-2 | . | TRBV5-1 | CASRLEGNFGYTF
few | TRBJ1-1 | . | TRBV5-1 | CASSSGPGDTEAFF
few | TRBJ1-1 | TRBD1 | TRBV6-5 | CASSSDRVRTEAFF
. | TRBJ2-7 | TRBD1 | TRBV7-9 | CASSLEQGVYEQYF